The TCR beta chain described here comes from a study of cytomegalovirus exposure and HLA in healthy donors. Study outcomes and limitations: Presence/absence comparisons presumed near-even sequencing depth among donors. Fewer N-insertions (relative to the 666-donor mean) were reportedly seen in an Asian-associated ancestry cluster in a later analysis. A link between a missense DCLRE1C variant and TCR beta V- and J-gene trimming emerged from a later analysis.

V was pared by 0 bases and J by 5 bases, with 5 bases of the junction left unmatched. The CDR3 consists of 16 residues. In germline, CDR1 is SEHNR, CDR2 FQNEAQ (reference sequence). 13 Jbeta primers and 60 Vbeta primers were used for the PCR. Data came from immunoSEQ multiplex PCR; TCRdb stores just in-frame clones and leaves some out. The sample lists more than 150,000 clones, around 82% occurring once. To note about this clone: Its antigen remains unidentified.

This rearrangement joins TRBV7-9 to TRBJ1-2, with 11 bases lining up with TRBD1. The sequence derives from a woman aged 50 to 60 in good health and CMV-seropositive. The sample consisted of PBMCs. The CDR3: CASSLASGTGGYGYTF. CDR3 bases: TGTGCCAGCAGCTTAGCGTCTGGGACAGGGGGATATGGCTACACCTTC.